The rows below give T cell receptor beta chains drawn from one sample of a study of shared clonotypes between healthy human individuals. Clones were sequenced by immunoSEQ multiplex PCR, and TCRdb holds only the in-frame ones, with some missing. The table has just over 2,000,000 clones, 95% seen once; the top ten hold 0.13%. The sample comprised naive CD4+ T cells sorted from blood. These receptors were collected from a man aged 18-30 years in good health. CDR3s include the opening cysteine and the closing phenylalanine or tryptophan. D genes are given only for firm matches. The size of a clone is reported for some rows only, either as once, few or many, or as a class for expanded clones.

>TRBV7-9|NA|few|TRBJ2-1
TGTGCCAGCAGCTTAGAGAATGAGCAGTTCTTC
CASSLENEQFF
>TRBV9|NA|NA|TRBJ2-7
TGTGCCAGCAGCGGACAGAGTCCGAAGCAGTACTTC
CASSGQSPKQYF
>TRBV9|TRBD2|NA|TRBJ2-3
TGTGCCAGCAGCGGGACTAGCCAAGGGAAGGATACGCAGTATTTT
CASSGTSQGKDTQYF
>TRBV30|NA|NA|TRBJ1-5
TGTGCCTGGAGGGGCAGGGGAGTCAATCAGCCCCAGCATTTT
CAWRGRGVNQPQHF
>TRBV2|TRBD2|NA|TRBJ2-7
TGTGCCAGCTGCTTGGAAGGCGGGAGATTGTACGAGCAGTACTTC
CASCLEGGRLYEQYF
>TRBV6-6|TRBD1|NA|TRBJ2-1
TGTGCCAGCAGTTACCTCCGGACAGGGGTTGGCAATGAGCAGTTCTTC
CASSYLRTGVGNEQFF
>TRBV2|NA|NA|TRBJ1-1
TGTGCCAGCAGGGACGGAGCGAACACTGAAGCTTTCTTT
CASRDGANTEAFF
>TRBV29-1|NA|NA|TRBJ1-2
TGCAGCGTAGCATTCGGCGGGGGGCTAGGTGGCTACACCTTC
CSVAFGGGLGGYTF
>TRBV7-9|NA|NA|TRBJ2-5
TGTGCCAGCAGCTTAGACAGTCCGCTCCAGGAGACCCAGTACTTC
CASSLDSPLQETQYF
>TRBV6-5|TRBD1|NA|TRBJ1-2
TGTGCCAGCAGTTTAACAGGGGCTGGAGGCTACACCTTC
CASSLTGAGGYTF
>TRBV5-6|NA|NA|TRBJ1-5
TGTGCCAGCAGCTTGGAGACAGACAATCAGCCCCAGCATTTT
CASSLETDNQPQHF
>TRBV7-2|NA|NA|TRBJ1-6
TGTGCCAGCAGCCTTACGCAGGGTCCAAATTCACCCCTCCACTTT
CASSLTQGPNSPLHF
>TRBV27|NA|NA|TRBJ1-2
TGTGCCAGCAGGGGCCTAGGACAGAGCTATGGCTACACCTTC
CASRGLGQSYGYTF
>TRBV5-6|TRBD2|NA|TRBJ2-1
TGTGCCAGCAGCTTGCCTAGCGGGGGGGCATACAATGAGCAGTTCTTC
CASSLPSGGAYNEQFF
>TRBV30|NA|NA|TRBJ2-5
TGTGCCTGGAGCTCGCAAGAGACCCAGTACTTC
CAWSSQETQYF
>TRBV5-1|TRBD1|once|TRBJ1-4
TGCGCCAGCAGCCTCGGACAGGGATCTAATGAAAAACTGTTTTTT
CASSLGQGSNEKLFF
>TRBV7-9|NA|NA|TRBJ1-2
TGTGCCAGCAGCTCCGACAGGCCAGAAGGCTACACCTTC
CASSSDRPEGYTF
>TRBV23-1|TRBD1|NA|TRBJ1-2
TGCGCCAGCAGTCAGCCGTGGGACAGGTCTAACTATGGCTACACCTTC
CASSQPWDRSNYGYTF
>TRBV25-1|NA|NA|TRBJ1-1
TGTGCCAGCAGTTCGCAAGGATATTGGAACACTGAAGCTTTCTTT
CASSSQGYWNTEAFF
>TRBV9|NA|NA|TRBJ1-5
TGTGCCAGCAGCGTGGCAGCCACTAATCAGCCCCAGCATTTT
CASSVAATNQPQHF
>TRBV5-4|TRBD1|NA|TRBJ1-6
TGTGCCAGCAGCTTGGGGGACAGGTTGAATTCACCCCTCCACTTT
CASSLGDRLNSPLHF
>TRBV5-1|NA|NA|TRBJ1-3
TGCGCCAGCAGCTTTGGTCTACAGGGCCTTGGAAACACCATATATTTT
CASSFGLQGLGNTIYF
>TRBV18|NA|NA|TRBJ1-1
TGTGCCAGCTCTCCGAGAACAGGTGAAGCTTTCTTT
CASSPRTGEAFF
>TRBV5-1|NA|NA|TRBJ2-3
TGCGCCAGCAGCTTGACTGACACAGATACGCAGTATTTT
CASSLTDTDTQYF
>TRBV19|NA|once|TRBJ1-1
TGTGCCAGTAGGCAGGGTCGCGACACTGAAGCTTTCTTT
CASRQGRDTEAFF
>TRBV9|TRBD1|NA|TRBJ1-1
TGTGCCAGCAGCGTAGCGGGACAGGGGGCTGAAGCTTTCTTT
CASSVAGQGAEAFF
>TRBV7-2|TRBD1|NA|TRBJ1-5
TGTGCCAGCAGCCCCGAGGGGGCAGAGCCTAGCAATCAGCCCCAGCATTTT
CASSPEGAEPSNQPQHF
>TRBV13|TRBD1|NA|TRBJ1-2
TGTGCCAGCAGCTCTTACTCGACAGGGGTGAAGTATGGCTACACCTTC
CASSSYSTGVKYGYTF
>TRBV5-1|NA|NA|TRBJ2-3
TGCGCCAGCTCCTGGACGACAGACAGTACAGATACGCAGTATTTT
CASSWTTDSTDTQYF
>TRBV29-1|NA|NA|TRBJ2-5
TGCAGCGTCAAGGGACGACTCCAAGAGACCCAGTACTTC
CSVKGRLQETQYF
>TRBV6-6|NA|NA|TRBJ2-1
TGTGCCAGCAGCCCCACTAGGCTCAATGAGCAGTTCTTC
CASSPTRLNEQFF
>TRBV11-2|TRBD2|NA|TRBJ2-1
TGTGCCAGCAGCACCCGACTAGCTACATACAATGAGCAGTTCTTC
CASSTRLATYNEQFF
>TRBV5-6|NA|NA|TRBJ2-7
TGTGCCAGCAGCTTTTTCGAAGCCTACGAGCAGTACTTC
CASSFFEAYEQYF
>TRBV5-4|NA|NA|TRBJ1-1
TGTGCCAGCAGCTCTACCGGAGGGGCCCTTAGAACTGAAGCTTTCTTT
CASSSTGGALRTEAFF
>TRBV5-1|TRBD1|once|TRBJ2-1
TGCGCCAGCAGCTTGAAGCGGACAGGGGTGTATGAGCAGTTCTTC
CASSLKRTGVYEQFF
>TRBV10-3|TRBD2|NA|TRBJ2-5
TGTGCCATCAGTGCCACTAGCGGGAGACAAGAGACCCAGTACTTC
CAISATSGRQETQYF
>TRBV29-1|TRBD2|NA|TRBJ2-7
TGCAGCGTTGGGAGACTAGCGGGGCCATCAGGTGAGCAGTACTTC
CSVGRLAGPSGEQYF
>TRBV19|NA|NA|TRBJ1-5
TGTGCCAGTAGTATAGGCAGTTATAGCAATCAGCCCCAGCATTTT
CASSIGSYSNQPQHF
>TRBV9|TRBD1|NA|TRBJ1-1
TGTGCCAGCAGCGCTGGACAGGGAACGAACACTGAAGCTTTCTTT
CASSAGQGTNTEAFF
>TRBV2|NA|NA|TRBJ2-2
TGTGCCAGCAGTGGCGAGACGGTCTTTAGGGGGGAGCTGTTTTTT
CASSGETVFRGELFF
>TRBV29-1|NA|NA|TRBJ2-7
TGCAGCGTTGGCCAGGGCGACTCTTACGAGCAGTACTTC
CSVGQGDSYEQYF
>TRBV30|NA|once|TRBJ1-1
TGTGCCAAGGACCGCGAGAACACTGAAGCTTTCTTT
CAKDRENTEAFF
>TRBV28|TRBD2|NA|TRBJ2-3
TGTGCCAGCAGTCCCCTCCCGGGGGGGGCCCCAGATACGCAGTATTTT
CASSPLPGGAPDTQYF
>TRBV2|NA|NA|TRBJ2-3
TGTGCCAGCAGGCCGGGACCGTTCACAGATACGCAGTATTTT
CASRPGPFTDTQYF
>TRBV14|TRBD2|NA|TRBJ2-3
TGTGCCAGCAGCCAATTAAGCGGGAGAAGCACAGATACGCAGTATTTT
CASSQLSGRSTDTQYF
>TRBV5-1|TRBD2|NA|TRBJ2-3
TGCGCCAGCAGTGAAGCCGGGGGGACAGATACGCAGTATTTT
CASSEAGGTDTQYF
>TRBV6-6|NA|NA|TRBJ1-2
TGTGCCAGCAGTTACTCATGGGGACCCTCCTATGGCTACACCTTC
CASSYSWGPSYGYTF
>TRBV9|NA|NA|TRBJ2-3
TGTGCCAGCAGCGTAGGTAGTTTCACAGATACGCAGTATTTT
CASSVGSFTDTQYF
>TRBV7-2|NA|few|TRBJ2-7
TGTGCCAGCAGCTTAAAGGACGTGTTGGAGCAGTACTTC
CASSLKDVLEQYF
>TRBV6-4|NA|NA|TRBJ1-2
TGTGCCAGCAGTGAGCCAGCTAACTATGGCTACACCTTC
CASSEPANYGYTF
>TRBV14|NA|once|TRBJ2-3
TGTGCCAGCAGCCAGTTCACAGGGAATACGCAGTATTTT
CASSQFTGNTQYF
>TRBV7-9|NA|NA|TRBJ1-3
TGTGCCAGCAGCCCAAATGGAAACACCATATATTTT
CASSPNGNTIYF
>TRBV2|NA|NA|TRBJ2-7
TGTGCCAGCATAGATTTGGGACAAACCTACGAGCAGTACTTC
CASIDLGQTYEQYF
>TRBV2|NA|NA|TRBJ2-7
TGTGCCAGCAGTGTTCAGGGATCCTACGAGCAGTACTTC
CASSVQGSYEQYF
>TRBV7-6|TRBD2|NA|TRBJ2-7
TGTGCCAGCAGCTTAGGGACTAGCGGCCACTCCTACGAGCAGTACTTC
CASSLGTSGHSYEQYF
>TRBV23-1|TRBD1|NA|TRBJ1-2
TGCGCCAGCAGTCATTTGCGGGACAGGGGGTATGGCTACACCTTC
CASSHLRDRGYGYTF
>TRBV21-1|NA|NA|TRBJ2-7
TGTGCCAGCAGCAAAGCGTACACCAAACGCGAGCAGTACTTC
CASSKAYTKREQYF